A selection of T cell receptor beta chains follows, all from one sample in a study of response to subunit inactivated influenza vaccine. TCRdb independently ran MiXCR on the RT-PCR reads; one entry per CDR3 protein. This table has about 520,000 distinct CDR3 sequences, 9.5% to 12% appearing once. The source material was PBMCs from blood, sampled around seven weeks after vaccination. The receptors were gathered from a middle-aged man who received an inactivated influenza vaccine. The CDR3 runs from the conserved cysteine through the conserved F or W. A D gene is named only where the DNA matches it firmly. For some rows the clone size is stated as once, few or many, or as a class when expanded; others skip it.

v_gene	d_gene	j_gene	abundance	CDR3aa	CDR3nt
TRBV12-3/TRBV12-4	TRBD2	TRBJ2-5	-	CASSFTSSGGRAQYF	TGTGCCAGCAGTTTTACGTCGTCGGGAGGAAGGGCCCAGTACTTC
TRBV10-3	TRBD1	TRBJ2-7	many	CAISEFGQGSPYEQYF	TGTGCCATCAGTGAGTTTGGACAGGGGTCCCCCTACGAGCAGTACTTC
TRBV15	TRBD1	TRBJ2-7	-	CATSENQGDTYEQYF	TGTGCCACCAGCGAAAACCAGGGGGACACCTACGAGCAGTACTTC
TRBV7-9	TRBD1	TRBJ2-1	-	CASSTPGQGYNEQFF	TGTGCCAGCAGCACTCCGGGACAGGGGTACAATGAGCAGTTCTTC
TRBV7-3	TRBD1	TRBJ2-1	-	CASSPGQYNEQFF	TGTGCCAGCAGCCCGGGACAGTACAATGAGCAGTTCTTC
TRBV28	-	TRBJ1-2	many	CASSPPWIYGYTF	TGTGCCAGCAGTCCGCCGTGGATCTATGGCTACACCTTC
TRBV7-9	-	TRBJ2-3	-	CASSLATVRTDTQYF	TGTGCCAGCAGCTTAGCCACGGTCCGCACAGATACGCAGTATTTT
TRBV6-5	TRBD2	TRBJ2-1	-	CASSYAPAGASYNEQFF	TGTGCCAGCAGTTACGCCCCAGCGGGAGCCTCCTACAATGAGCAGTTCTTC
TRBV6-1	-	TRBJ1-5	many	CASSEGQGNQPQHF	TGTGCCAGCAGTGAAGGGCAGGGGAATCAGCCCCAGCATTTT
TRBV15	-	TRBJ2-5	-	CATSRDLGGAETQYF	TGTGCCACCAGCAGAGATCTTGGAGGAGCAGAGACCCAGTACTTC
TRBV5-1	TRBD2	TRBJ2-2	-	CASSFPERGASTGELFF	TGCGCCAGCAGCTTTCCCGAGCGGGGGGCGAGCACCGGGGAGCTGTTTTTT
TRBV12-3/TRBV12-4	TRBD1	TRBJ2-2	many	CASSTGQGATGELFF	TGTGCCAGCAGTACCGGACAGGGGGCGACCGGGGAGCTGTTTTTT
TRBV7-9	-	TRBJ1-2	few	CASSLVKGGGDGYTF	TGTGCCAGCAGCTTAGTAAAAGGAGGCGGCGATGGCTACACCTTC
TRBV4-3	-	TRBJ2-4	few	CASSQDGRAKNIQYF	TGCGCCAGCAGCCAAGACGGCAGGGCCAAAAACATTCAGTACTTC
TRBV20-1	-	TRBJ2-7	few	CSADPGFYEQYF	TGCAGTGCTGACCCAGGCTTCTACGAGCAGTACTTC
TRBV6-2/TRBV6-3	-	TRBJ2-1	few	CASSLEAVEQFF	TGTGCCAGCAGTTTAGAAGCAGTTGAGCAGTTCTTC
TRBV5-1	TRBD1	TRBJ2-7	few	CASSLEQGSSYEQYF	TGCGCCAGCAGCTTGGAACAGGGGAGCTCCTACGAGCAGTACTTC
TRBV19	TRBD2	TRBJ2-5	-	CASSIQRGGSETQYF	TGTGCCAGTAGTATCCAGCGGGGGGGCTCGGAGACCCAGTACTTC
TRBV20-1	-	TRBJ2-1	-	CSASWRGRDEQFF	TGCAGTGCTAGTTGGAGGGGGCGGGATGAGCAGTTCTTC
TRBV7-2	TRBD1	TRBJ2-2	-	CASTSTQGAAGELFF	TGTGCCAGCACCTCCACGCAGGGGGCAGCCGGGGAGCTGTTTTTT
TRBV4-2	-	TRBJ2-5	once	CAMGPGLQETQYF	TGTGCCATGGGCCCCGGGCTCCAAGAGACCCAGTACTTC
TRBV12-3/TRBV12-4	TRBD2	TRBJ2-2	many	CASSLLLAGGDTGELFF	TGTGCCAGCAGTTTATTGCTAGCGGGAGGGGACACCGGGGAGCTGTTTTTT
TRBV20-1	-	TRBJ2-7	-	CSAEGPAGHSYEQYF	TGCAGTGCTGAGGGGCCAGCGGGCCATTCCTACGAGCAGTACTTC
TRBV6-2/TRBV6-3	TRBD2	TRBJ2-1	-	CASSLRIAGSYNEQFF	TGTGCCAGCAGTCTCCGGATAGCGGGATCATACAATGAGCAGTTCTTC
TRBV6-5	-	TRBJ1-1	many	CASSYGGGNTEAFF	TGTGCCAGCAGTTACGGAGGGGGGAACACTGAAGCTTTCTTT